Listed below are T cell receptor beta chains from one sample, sequenced in a study of post-analysis software for immune sequencing data. TCRdb ran MiXCR on the PCR reads and lists one entry per CDR3 protein. The table shows 750,000 to 900,000 distinct CDR3 sequences, with around 46% occurring only once. The source material was blood. These receptor sequences come from a girl aged 10 to 17 with multiple sclerosis. Each CDR3 is given with its conserved first and last residue. D genes are given only for firm matches. Clone sizes are given selectively: once, few, many, or a class where the clone is expanded.

D	J	V	size	DNA	CDR3
-	TRBJ2-7	TRBV27	few	TGTGCCAGCAGTTTATCTCCGGACAGCGCCTACGAGCAGTACTTC	CASSLSPDSAYEQYF
-	TRBJ2-1	TRBV5-1	-	TGCGCCAGCAGCTTGGCGGTAGACAACAATGAGCAGTTCTTC	CASSLAVDNNEQFF
TRBD1	TRBJ1-2	TRBV12-5	-	TGTGCTAGTGGTCCCCTGTCCGGGACAGGTTATGGCTACACCTTC	CASGPLSGTGYGYTF
TRBD1	TRBJ2-1	TRBV24-1	few	TGTGCCACCCGCTCAGGGGGTATGGTCAATGAGCAGTTCTTC	CATRSGGMVNEQFF
-	TRBJ1-2	TRBV6-5	few	TGTGCCAGCTCAACCGAGGCGGCCCGGAACGGCTACACCTTC	CASSTEAARNGYTF
-	TRBJ2-1	TRBV7-2	-	TGTGCCGGCAGCCCTGACAGCCCTTCCTACAATGAGCAGTTCTTC	CAGSPDSPSYNEQFF
-	TRBJ1-4	TRBV9	few	TGTGCCAGCAGCGTAGCTGGGGGGAATCCTAATGAAAAACTGTTTTTT	CASSVAGGNPNEKLFF
-	TRBJ2-3	TRBV11-3	once	TGTGCCAGCAGTCGAGAAAGCGGGTCATTGGATACGCAGTATTTT	CASSRESGSLDTQYF
-	TRBJ1-2	TRBV3-1	-	TGTGCCAGCAGCCCGTCAGCAGCTAACTATGGCTACACCTTC	CASSPSAANYGYTF
-	TRBJ1-4	TRBV7-2	-	TGTGCCAGCAGCTTACATATTGGGGGCCTTAATGAAAAACGGTTTTTT	CASSLHIGGLNEKRFF
TRBD2	TRBJ2-7	TRBV11-2	-	TGTGCCAGCACCCACGCGGCGGGACTAGCGGTCTACGAGCAGTACTTC	CASTHAAGLAVYEQYF
TRBD1	TRBJ2-1	TRBV29-1	-	TGCAGCGTTGAATTGGGACAGGGCTACAATGAGCAGTTCTTC	CSVELGQGYNEQFF
-	TRBJ2-1	TRBV29-1	-	TGCAGCGTTGACTTGCTTGCGTCCAGCTCCTACAATGAGCAGTTCTTC	CSVDLLASSSYNEQFF
-	TRBJ2-1	TRBV20-1	-	TGCAGTGCTAGAGATCACGGGAGACCCTACAATGAGCAGTTCTTC	CSARDHGRPYNEQFF
TRBD2	TRBJ2-5	TRBV6-9	-	TGTGCCAGCAGTTATAACCTGGGACTAGCGGAATCCCCCCCGTACTTC	CASSYNLGLAESPPYF
-	TRBJ1-5	TRBV6-1	once	TGTGCCAGCAGTGAAGGAGCGGCTCCCGCCCCTTATAGCAATCAGCTCCAGCATTTT	CASSEGAAPAPYSNQLQHF
TRBD2	TRBJ2-1	TRBV7-2	-	TGTGCCAGCAGCCAGCGGGAGGGGCAGTTCTTC	CASSQREGQFF
TRBD2	TRBJ2-5	TRBV6-5	-	TGTGCCAGCAGTTACTCGATTGCGGGAGGGGAGACCCAGTACTTC	CASSYSIAGGETQYF
TRBD2	TRBJ2-1	TRBV12-3/TRBV12-4	-	TGTGCCAGCACCCTATGGGGGGCTAGCGGGACCGAGCAGTTCTTC	CASTLWGASGTEQFF
-	TRBJ2-7	TRBV12-3/TRBV12-4	few	TGTGCCAGCAGTTTAGAGGGGGAGTCTTTCTACGAGCAGTACTTC	CASSLEGESFYEQYF
TRBD2	TRBJ2-3	TRBV7-3	few	TGTGCCAGCAGCTCCCTAAGAGCGGGGCCCCTGGATACGCAGTATTTT	CASSSLRAGPLDTQYF
-	TRBJ1-6	TRBV7-9	-	TGTGCCAGCGAGGAGAAACGGATGGGTTCACCCCTCCACTTT	CASEEKRMGSPLHF
-	TRBJ2-2	TRBV14	few	TGTGCCAGCAGTCAAAAGAGGATGATTCAACTCGGGGAGCTGTTTTTT	CASSQKRMIQLGELFF
-	TRBJ1-4	TRBV29-1	-	TGCAGCGGTGGGGACGGCGCAACTAATGAAAAACTGTTTTTT	CSGGDGATNEKLFF
-	TRBJ2-7	TRBV15	few	TGTGCCACCAGCCCGGGCCTAGGAGGGCTGACAACCTACGAGCAGTACTTC	CATSPGLGGLTTYEQYF
-	TRBJ2-1	TRBV29-1	many	TGCAGCGCATCCGGGACTTGGTTAAATGAGCAGTTCTTC	CSASGTWLNEQFF
-	TRBJ2-1	TRBV29-1	-	TGCAGCGGTGGAGGAGGGCCGGGGAATGAGCAGTTCTTC	CSGGGGPGNEQFF
TRBD1	TRBJ2-7	TRBV15	-	TGTGCCACCAGCCCGGGACAGGGGTCCTACGAGCGGTACTTC	CATSPGQGSYERYF
-	TRBJ2-1	TRBV11-2	-	TGTGCCAGCAGCTTAGCAGCCCTCCGGGGGCGGGGGCTATACAATGAGCAGTTCTTC	CASSLAALRGRGLYNEQFF
TRBD2	TRBJ2-1	TRBV7-3	-	TGTGCCAGCAGCTTTGGGGGGGTAGGTGAGCAGTTCTTC	CASSFGGVGEQFF
TRBD2	TRBJ2-1	TRBV5-1	-	TGCGCCAGCAGCCCGGCGGGACTAGCGGGAGCCAATGAGCAGTTCTTC	CASSPAGLAGANEQFF
-	TRBJ2-7	TRBV28	once	TGTGCCAGCAGTTCAACGGGTGGTTGGACCTACGAGCAGTACTTC	CASSSTGGWTYEQYF
-	TRBJ2-7	TRBV10-3	few	TGTGCCATCAGTCTGGACTACGAGCAGTACTTC	CAISLDYEQYF
-	TRBJ2-3	TRBV20-1	-	TGCAGTGCTAGCGCCACCGGGACTTCGGCGCAGTATTTT	CSASATGTSAQYF
-	TRBJ2-3	TRBV10-3	-	TGTGCCATCAGTGCAGGCGGGCCAGAGACAGATACGCAGTATTTT	CAISAGGPETDTQYF
-	TRBJ1-2	TRBV9	-	TGTGCCAGCAGCGCCATAGACAGGCTCGACAGCAATGGCTACACCTTC	CASSAIDRLDSNGYTF
TRBD1	TRBJ2-7	TRBV27	many	TGTGCCAGCAGTCTCCGGGACAGAGGCTACGAGCAGTACTTC	CASSLRDRGYEQYF
TRBD1	TRBJ2-5	TRBV6-5	-	TGTGCCAGCAGTTACTCGGTTGGGACAGGGGTTGAGACCCAGTACTTC	CASSYSVGTGVETQYF
-	TRBJ2-1	TRBV6-1	-	TGTGCCAGCAGTGATTCGGGGTATGAGCAGTTCTTC	CASSDSGYEQFF
-	TRBJ2-7	TRBV20-1	-	TGCAGTGCTAGTGAGGAAGTCCACGAGCAGTACTTC	CSASEEVHEQYF
TRBD2	TRBJ2-7	TRBV5-1	-	TGCGCCAGCAGCCAAGTCTCACCAGGGACTAGCGGGAGTTCGGAGCAGTACTTC	CASSQVSPGTSGSSEQYF
-	TRBJ2-7	TRBV6-2/TRBV6-3	few	TGTGCCAGCAGCCTAGGGGATTTGCGATCCTACGAGCAGTACTTC	CASSLGDLRSYEQYF
-	TRBJ2-7	TRBV27	few	TGTGCCAGCAGCTCGAGTGGAGCAGGGTTGTACGAGCAGTACTTC	CASSSSGAGLYEQYF
TRBD2	TRBJ2-5	TRBV20-1	-	TGCAGTGCTAGAGTAGTACTAGCGATCCAAGAGACCCAGTACTTC	CSARVVLAIQETQYF
-	TRBJ2-2	TRBV7-3	-	TGTGCCAGCAGCTTCGACCCTTATGGGGAGCTGTTTTTT	CASSFDPYGELFF
-	TRBJ2-3	TRBV5-1	-	TGCGCCAGCAGCTTGGGCGACAGGAGCACAGATACGCAGTATTTT	CASSLGDRSTDTQYF
TRBD1	TRBJ1-1	TRBV6-2/TRBV6-3	-	TGTGCCAGCAGTTACACCCCTCTAGGACAGGTCACTGAAGCTTTCTTT	CASSYTPLGQVTEAFF
TRBD1	TRBJ2-1	TRBV10-3	once	TGTGCCATCAGTGAAGGGGACAGGGGGAGTGATGAGCAGTTCTTC	CAISEGDRGSDEQFF
-	TRBJ2-7	TRBV5-4	-	TGTGCCAGCAGCTTGGGACAGCGCGAGCAGTACTTC	CASSLGQREQYF